One sample yielded the 28 T cell receptor beta chains listed below, sequenced in a study of blood T cell repertoires in COVID-19. TCRdb's table, derived via immunoSEQ multiplex PCR, lists solely in-frame clones and lacks some. The table has tens of thousands of clones, more than 60% seen once; the top ten hold about 10%. Material: peripheral blood. The receptors were sampled from a man between 65 and 85 years old with acute or convalescent COVID-19.

The DNA of the CDR3 is TGCGCCAGCAGCCGGAGACAGGGGGCGGGTGAAAAACTGTTTTTT. This codes for CASSRRQGAGEKLFF. The chain carries TRBV4-1 and TRBJ1-4, with 10 bases fitting TRBD1. The CDR3 is 15 amino acids. CDR1 is MGHRA, CDR2 YSYEKL, per germline. The V segment lost 4 bases and the J segment 7 bases; nucleotides outside the gene matches: 6.

V and J are TRBV2 and TRBJ1-1, with a tentative D call TRBD1 (5 bases). Deletions cut 5 bases from V and 4 bases from J, with 11 bases between. Per germline, CDR1 SNHLY and CDR2 FYNNEI. There are 13 residues in the CDR3. The CDR3 coding sequence is TGTGCCAGCAGTCCGACAGTACTCACTGAAGCTTTCTTT. Residues: CASSPTVLTEAFF.

This chain joins TRBV7-6 and TRBJ1-6; 7 bases line up with TRBD1. Germline values: CDR1 SGHVS, CDR2 FNYEAQ. J gave up 7 bases and V 5 bases, and 8 bases lay outside the gene matches. This CDR3 spans 15 amino acids. The CDR3 region is CASSPRQGGNSPLHF. The CDR3 DNA sequence: TGTGCCAGCAGCCCGAGACAGGGAGGCAATTCACCCCTCCACTTT.

The chain is built from TRBV29-1 and TRBJ2-7, with unresolved D. The CDR3 has 12 residues. V was cut by 4 bases and J by 4 bases, with 11 bases left in between. Per the germline V gene, CDR1 is SQVTM and CDR2 is ANQGSEA. The CDR3, as DNA: TGCAGCGTTGGAGGTACGACGTACGAGCAGTACTTC. Protein sequence: CSVGGTTYEQYF.

This chain uses TRBV5-6 with TRBJ2-6, with 10 bases identical to TRBD1. Trimming at V came to 3 bases and at J to 0 bases, leaving 9 bases not matched to a gene. This CDR3 spans 19 amino acids. Germline lookup yields CDR1 SGHDT and CDR2 YYEEEE. The CDR3 spells CASSSPPGQGTSGANVLTF. DNA for the CDR3: TGTGCCAGCAGCTCTCCTCCGGGACAGGGGACCTCTGGGGCCAACGTCCTGACTTTC.

The chain carries TRBV5-1 and TRBJ1-4; 7 nucleotides align to TRBD1. The V segment lost 1 base and the J segment 4 bases; nucleotides outside the gene matches: 1. Germline CDR1 and CDR2: SGHRS and YFSETQ. CDR3 length: 14 amino acids. The CDR3 DNA sequence: TGCGCCAGCAGCTTGCGACAGGGTAATGAAAAACTGTTTTTT. Residues: CASSLRQGNEKLFF. The full variable domain, in which reference TRBV5-1 and TRBJ1-4 provide the parts outside the CDR3, is KAGVTQTPRYLIKTRGQQVTLSCSPISGHRSVSWYQQTPGQGLQFLFEYFSETQRNKGNFPGRFSGRQFSNSRSEMNVSTLELGDSALYLCASSLRQGNEKLFFGSGTQLSVL.

This clone is a singleton in its sample. The rearrangement joins TRBV7-2 to TRBJ2-3, with D perhaps TRBD2 (6 bases). The CDR3 totals 14 residues. V lost 3 bases to trimming and J lost 2 bases, with 9 bases between them. Looked up from germline, CDR1 is SGHTA and CDR2 is FQGNSA. The chain's CDR3 is CASSFAGYTDTQYF. DNA for the CDR3: TGTGCCAGCAGCTTTGCGGGGTACACAGATACGCAGTATTTT.

The DNA of the CDR3 is TGTGCCAGCAGCGGAAAGCAGGGTGATAATTCACCCCTCCACTTT. Protein: CASSGKQGDNSPLHF. The rearrangement links TRBV7-8 to TRBJ1-6, with D possibly matching TRBD1 (5 bases). CDR1 is SGHVS and CDR2 is FQNEAQ in the germline V gene. CDR3 length: 15 amino acids. Between the trimmed V and J ends, which lost 5 bases and 5 bases, there was a span of 13 bases.

The chain joins TRBV11-2 to TRBJ2-1; the match to TRBD2 covers 13 bases. Germline CDR1 reads SGHAT; CDR2 reads FQNNGV. This CDR3 spans 17 amino acids. The junction had 8 bases not matched to a gene; V was cut back by 1 base and J by 8 bases. The CDR3 loop is CASSLVLAGGPRDEQFF. Written as DNA, the CDR3 is TGTGCCAGCAGCTTAGTACTAGCGGGGGGGCCTAGGGATGAGCAGTTCTTC.

The chain uses TRBV4-1 and TRBJ1-5, with 8 bases that match TRBD1. The CDR3 consists of 16 residues. V shed 4 bases and J 2 bases; nucleotides not matched to a gene: 7. Per germline, CDR1 MGHRA and CDR2 YSYEKL. The CDR3 sequence: CASSPGTGLGNQPQHF. Here the CDR3 DNA reads TGCGCCAGCAGCCCTGGGACAGGTCTAGGCAATCAGCCCCAGCATTTT.

The V and J genes are TRBV6-4 and TRBJ2-1, with D possibly TRBD1 on 6 matching bases. V was pared by 6 bases and J by 5 bases, with 11 bases between. This CDR3 is 13 amino acids long. Germline CDR1 MRHNA, CDR2 SNTAGT. The CDR3 region is CASSPGTNNEQFF. The CDR3 region has the DNA TGTGCCAGCAGCCCCGGGACAAACAATGAGCAGTTCTTC.

This clone was seen just once. The chain uses TRBV6-4 and TRBJ2-1, with 7 bases matching TRBD2. With V trimmed by 2 bases and J by 2 bases, 3 bases remained unmatched. This CDR3 is built from 15 residues. CDR1 and CDR2 (germline): MRHNA, SNTAGT. The CDR3 coding sequence is TGTGCCAGCAGTGACCTGGGAGGGGCCTACAATGAGCAGTTCTTC. Translating it yields CASSDLGGAYNEQFF.

V usage is TRBV19 and J usage is TRBJ1-5; D is undetermined. CDR3 size: 13 residues. V was trimmed by 7 bases and J by 2 bases, leaving 9 bases between them. Germline CDR1 and CDR2: LNHDA and SQIVND (reference sequence). The CDR3 here is CASTSSGNQPQHF. CDR3 nucleotide sequence: TGTGCCAGTACAAGCAGCGGCAATCAGCCCCAGCATTTT.

The chain uses TRBV7-9 and TRBJ1-2; TRBD1 agrees at 9 bases. V shed 0 bases, J shed 5 bases, and the junction held 4 bases outside the gene matches. The CDR3 covers 15 residues. From germline, CDR1 is SEHNR and CDR2 FQNEAQ (reference sequence). CDR3 DNA: TGTGCCAGCAGCTTAGCTGTCGGACAGGGGTATGGCTACACCTTC. Its translation: CASSLAVGQGYGYTF.

The chain uses TRBV2 and TRBJ1-2; no clear D gene. Germline V gene sequence: CDR1 SNHLY, CDR2 FYNNEI. The CDR3 spans 14 residues. V was clipped by 2 bases and J by 0 bases, with 7 bases between them. The CDR3 here is CASSECRTNYGYTF. CDR3 sequence (DNA): TGTGCCAGCAGTGAATGCAGGACTAACTATGGCTACACCTTC.

This sequence joins TRBV28 and TRBJ2-7; 7 bases line up with TRBD1. CDR3 length: 14 residues. J gave up 4 bases and V 6 bases, and 9 bases lay outside the gene matches. Germline CDR1 MDHEN, CDR2 SYDVKM. DNA for the CDR3: TGTGCCAGCAGATTCCCGGGACAGCAATACGAGCAGTACTTC. Protein product: CASRFPGQQYEQYF.

The chain recombines TRBV27 with TRBJ1-6; 7 bases map to TRBD1. The junction had 7 bases not matched to a gene; V was cut back by 6 bases and J by 5 bases. The CDR3 consists of 15 residues. Germline V gene sequence: CDR1 MNHEY, CDR2 SMNVEV (reference sequence). The CDR3 loop is CASSRGQADNSPLHF. The CDR3 DNA reads as TGTGCCAGCAGCCGCGGACAGGCGGATAATTCACCCCTCCACTTT.

The gene calls are TRBV28 and TRBJ1-3; a possible D gene is TRBD1 (6 bases). CDR1 and CDR2 from the germline V gene are MDHEN and SYDVKM. With 7 bases removed from V and 5 bases from J, the gap between germline ends came to 9 bases. CDR3 length: 12 residues. DNA for the CDR3: TGTGCCAGCAACAGGGACCGAAACACCATATATTTT. This encodes CASNRDRNTIYF.

This chain connects TRBV2 to TRBJ2-6, with D perhaps matching TRBD2 (5 bases). The V and J ends lost 6 bases and 1 base respectively, with 10 bases between them. This CDR3 comprises 15 residues. Germline V lookup: CDR1 SNHLY, CDR2 FYNNEI. CDR3 nucleotide sequence: TGTGCCAGCAGCTTCGGCGGGTCTGGGGCCAACGTCCTGACTTTC. It is translated as CASSFGGSGANVLTF.

This chain links TRBV19 with TRBJ1-2, with 8 bases lining up with TRBD1. After removal of 4 bases from V and 7 bases from J, the junction contained 5 bases not matched to a gene. Looked up from germline, CDR1 is LNHDA and CDR2 is SQIVND (reference sequence). The CDR3 is 13 residues long. The CDR3 loop is CASSTTGDRGYTF. The DNA of the CDR3 is TGTGCCAGTAGTACGACAGGGGATCGTGGCTACACCTTC.

This chain uses TRBV5-1 with TRBJ2-3; TRBD2 might be the D (6 bases). CDR3 size: 14 residues. The V gene lost 1 base and the J gene lost 3 bases, with 9 bases spanning the gap. The germline V gene encodes CDR1 SGHRS and CDR2 YFSETQ. The CDR3 coding sequence is TGCGCCAGCAGCTTGCGGGACTCAACAGATACGCAGTATTTT. The encoded protein is CASSLRDSTDTQYF.

This clone came up a few times. The CDR3 here is CASSIGGNRETQYF. In DNA form, the CDR3 reads TGTGCCAGCAGCATCGGGGGGAATAGGGAGACCCAGTACTTC. V and J are TRBV7-9 and TRBJ2-5; 7 bases are shared with TRBD2. CDR3 length equals 14 residues. The J segment lost 5 bases and the V segment lost 5 bases, leaving 8 bases of the junction unmatched. From germline, CDR1 is SEHNR and CDR2 FQNEAQ (reference sequence). Filled out from reference TRBV7-9 and TRBJ2-5, the complete variable domain reads DTGVSQNPRHKITKRGQNVTFRCDPISEHNRLYWYRQTLGQGPEFLTYFQNEAQLEKSRLLSDRFSAERPKGSFSTLEIQRTEQGDSAMYLCASSIGGNRETQYFGPGTRLLVL.

This clone appeared a single time. This chain joins TRBV7-3 and TRBJ1-2; TRBD1 matches at 9 bases. The junction had 2 bases not matched to a gene; V was cut back by 5 bases and J by 4 bases. Germline V CDR1 and CDR2: SGHTA, FQGTGA. The length of the CDR3 is 13 residues. The CDR3 sequence: CASSPGQGYGYTF. CDR3 nucleotide sequence: TGTGCCAGCAGCCCGGGACAGGGCTATGGCTACACCTTC.

J is TRBJ2-1 and V is TRBV28; TRBD1 aligns across 7 bases. This CDR3 spans 15 amino acids. Germline CDR1 reads MDHEN; CDR2 reads SYDVKM. The V segment lost 5 bases and the J segment 10 bases; nucleotides outside the gene matches: 14. The CDR3 sequence is CASSALGDRPEEQFF. CDR3 DNA sequence: TGTGCCAGCAGTGCCCTTGGGGACAGACCAGAGGAGCAGTTCTTC.

The J gene is TRBJ2-2, the V gene TRBV5-1; D not resolved. CDR1 and CDR2 from the germline V gene are SGHRS and YFSETQ. This CDR3 is built from 13 residues. Deletions cut 1 base from V and 5 bases from J, with 6 bases between. CDR3 residues: CASSLQDTGELFF. CDR3 in DNA: TGCGCCAGCAGCTTGCAGGATACCGGGGAGCTGTTTTTT.

This clone showed up just a few times. The rearrangement uses TRBV21-1 and TRBJ1-3. TRBV21-1 counts as a pseudogene. The CDR3 is 16 amino acids. The DNA for the CDR3 is TGTGCCAGCAGCAAACCGGGGGATCACTCTGGAAACACCATATATTTT. This translates into CASSKPGDHSGNTIYF.

The J gene is TRBJ2-1, the V gene TRBV25-1; 8 bases line up with TRBD2. Germline assignment: CDR1 MGHDK and CDR2 SYGVNS. Unmatched junction bases numbered 7, after V lost 8 bases and J lost 4 bases. The CDR3 is 14 residues long. In nucleotides, the CDR3 is TGTGCCAGCGCGGGGGGCCGACCTTACAATGAGCAGTTCTTC. As protein: CASAGGRPYNEQFF.

The chain employs TRBV4-1 and TRBJ1-3, with no clear D. Trimming took off 4 bases at V and 0 bases at J, with 13 bases between the two ends. The CDR3 spans 16 residues. In germline, CDR1 is MGHRA, CDR2 YSYEKL. This CDR3 reads CASSREEQSSGNTIYF. CDR3 in DNA: TGCGCCAGCAGCCGGGAGGAACAGAGCTCTGGAAACACCATATATTTT.